The T cell receptor (beta chain) under discussion was sequenced for a study of cytomegalovirus exposure and HLA in healthy donors. General study points: Later genetic work tied a missense DCLRE1C variant to beta-chain V and J trimming.

The PCR contained 60 Vbeta and 13 Jbeta primers. Profiled with immunoSEQ multiplex PCR; TCRdb holds only in-frame clones, not every one. In total, the table holds tens of thousands of clones. In regard to this clone: The antigen remains unidentified.

Germline lookup yields CDR1 SGHDT and CDR2 YYEEEE. Unmatched junction bases numbered 2, after V lost 3 bases and J lost 5 bases. The length of the CDR3 is 12 residues. The chain couples TRBV5-6 to TRBJ2-7, with 7 bases aligning to TRBD1. The specimen sequenced was PBMCs. The clonotype comes from a woman in her 30s in good health and CMV-seropositive. The CDR3: CASSSDRDEQYF. CDR3 bases: TGTGCCAGCAGCTCCGACAGGGACGAGCAGTACTTC.